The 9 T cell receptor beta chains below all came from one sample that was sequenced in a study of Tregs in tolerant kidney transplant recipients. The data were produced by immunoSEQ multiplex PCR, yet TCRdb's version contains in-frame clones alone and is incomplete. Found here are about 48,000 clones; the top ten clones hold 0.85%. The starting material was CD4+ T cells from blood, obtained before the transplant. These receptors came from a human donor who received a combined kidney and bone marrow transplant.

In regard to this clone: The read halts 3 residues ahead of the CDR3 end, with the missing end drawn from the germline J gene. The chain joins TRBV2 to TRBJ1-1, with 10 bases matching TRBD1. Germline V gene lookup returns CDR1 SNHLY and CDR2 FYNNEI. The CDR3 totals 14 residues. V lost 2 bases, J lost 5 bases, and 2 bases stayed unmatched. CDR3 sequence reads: CASSERTGGTEAFF. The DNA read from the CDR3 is TGTGCCAGCAGTGAAAGGACAGGGGGGACTGAA.

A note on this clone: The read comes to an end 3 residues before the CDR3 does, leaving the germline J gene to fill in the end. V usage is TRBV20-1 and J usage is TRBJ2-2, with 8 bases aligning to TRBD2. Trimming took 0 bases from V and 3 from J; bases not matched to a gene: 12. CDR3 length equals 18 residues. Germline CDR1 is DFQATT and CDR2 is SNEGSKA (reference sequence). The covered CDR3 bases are TGCAGTGCTAGAGATCAGGGGTTCGGGGGGGCGTACACCGGGGAG. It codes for CSARDQGFGGAYTGE. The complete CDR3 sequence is CSARDQGFGGAYTGELFF.

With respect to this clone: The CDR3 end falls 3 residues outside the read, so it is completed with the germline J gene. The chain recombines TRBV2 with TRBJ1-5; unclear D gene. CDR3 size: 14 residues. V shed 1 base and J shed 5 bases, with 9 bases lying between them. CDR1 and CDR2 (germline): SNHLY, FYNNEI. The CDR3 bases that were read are TGTGCCAGCAGTGAAGTCGGGTTAGATCAGCCC. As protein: CASSEVGLDQP. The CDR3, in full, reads CASSEVGLDQPQHF. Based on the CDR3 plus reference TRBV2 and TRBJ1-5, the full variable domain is EPEVTQTPSHQVTQMGQEVILRCVPISNHLYFYWYRQILGQKVEFLVSFYNNEISEKSEIFDDQFSVERPDGSNFTLKIRSTKLEDSAMYFCASSEVGLDQPQHFGDGTRLSIL.

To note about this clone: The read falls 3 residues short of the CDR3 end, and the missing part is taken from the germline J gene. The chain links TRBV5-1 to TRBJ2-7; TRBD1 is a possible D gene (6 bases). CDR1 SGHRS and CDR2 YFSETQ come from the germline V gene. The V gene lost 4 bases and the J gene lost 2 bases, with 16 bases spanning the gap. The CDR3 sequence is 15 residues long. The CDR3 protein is CASSPSGALAYEQYF. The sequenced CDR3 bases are TGCGCCAGCAGCCCCTCAGGGGCCCTTGCCTACGAG.

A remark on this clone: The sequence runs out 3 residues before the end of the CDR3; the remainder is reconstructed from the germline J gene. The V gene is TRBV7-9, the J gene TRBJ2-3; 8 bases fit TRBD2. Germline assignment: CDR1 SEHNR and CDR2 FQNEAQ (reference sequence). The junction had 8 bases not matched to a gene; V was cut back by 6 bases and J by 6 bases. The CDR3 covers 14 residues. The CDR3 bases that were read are TGTGCCAGCAGTCAGGGACTAGGTTCCGATACG. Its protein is CASSQGLGSDT. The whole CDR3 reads CASSQGLGSDTQYF.

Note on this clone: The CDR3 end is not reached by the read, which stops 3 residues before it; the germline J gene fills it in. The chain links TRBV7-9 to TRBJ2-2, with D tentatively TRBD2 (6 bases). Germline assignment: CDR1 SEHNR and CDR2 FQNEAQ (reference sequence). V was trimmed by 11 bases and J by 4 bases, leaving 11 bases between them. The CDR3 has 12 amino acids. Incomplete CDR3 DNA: TGTGCCGGAGGGTCCTTCACCGGGGAG. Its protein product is CAGGSFTGE. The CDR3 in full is CAGGSFTGELFF. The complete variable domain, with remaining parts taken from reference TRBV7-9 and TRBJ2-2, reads DTGVSQNPRHKITKRGQNVTFRCDPISEHNRLYWYRQTLGQGPEFLTYFQNEAQLEKSRLLSDRFSAERPKGSFSTLEIQRTEQGDSAMYLCAGGSFTGELFFGEGSRLTVL.

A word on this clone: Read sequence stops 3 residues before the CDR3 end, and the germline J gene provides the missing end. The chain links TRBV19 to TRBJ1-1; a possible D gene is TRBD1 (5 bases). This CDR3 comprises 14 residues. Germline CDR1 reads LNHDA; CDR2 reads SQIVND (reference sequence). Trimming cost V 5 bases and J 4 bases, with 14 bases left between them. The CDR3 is CASSGPTDVTEAFF. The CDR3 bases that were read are TGTGCCAGTAGTGGGCCGACAGATGTCACTGAA. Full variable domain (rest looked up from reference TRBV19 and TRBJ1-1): DGGITQSPKYLFRKEGQNVTLSCEQNLNHDAMYWYRQDPGQGLRLIYYSQIVNDFQKGDIAEGYSVSREKKESFPLTVTSAQKNPTAFYLCASSGPTDVTEAFFGQGTRLTVV.

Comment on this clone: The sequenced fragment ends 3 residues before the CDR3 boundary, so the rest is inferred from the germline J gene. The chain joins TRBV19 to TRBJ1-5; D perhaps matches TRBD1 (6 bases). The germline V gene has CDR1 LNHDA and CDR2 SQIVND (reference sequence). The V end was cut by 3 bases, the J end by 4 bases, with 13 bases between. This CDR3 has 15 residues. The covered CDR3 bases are TGTGCCAGTAGTATTTCTATAGGGGGTAATCAGCCC. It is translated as CASSISIGGNQP. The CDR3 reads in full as CASSISIGGNQPQHF.

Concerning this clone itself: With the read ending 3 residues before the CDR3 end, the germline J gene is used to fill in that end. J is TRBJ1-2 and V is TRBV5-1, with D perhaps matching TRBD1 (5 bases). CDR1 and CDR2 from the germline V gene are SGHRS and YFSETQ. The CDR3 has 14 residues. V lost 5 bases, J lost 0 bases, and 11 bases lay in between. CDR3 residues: CASREGPSNYGYTF. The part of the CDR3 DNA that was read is TGCGCCAGCAGGGAGGGGCCGTCTAACTATGGC.